A selection of T cell receptor beta chains follows, all from one sample in a study of T-cell memory formation after mild COVID-19. TCRdb recomputed calls from the 5' RACE reads with MiXCR, one row per CDR3 protein. The sample lists over 150,000 distinct CDR3 sequences; 20% to 25% were seen once. The material sequenced was PBMCs or a T cell subset sorted from them (not recorded which). The receptors here all came from an adult woman who had mild COVID-19 (a few samples of this study predate the infection). Cell type and time point are not known. Each CDR3 is given with its conserved first and last residue. Fields, in order: J gene, V gene, D gene, clone size, CDR3 protein, CDR3 DNA. D genes are given only for firm matches. For some rows the clone size is stated as once, few or many, or as a class when expanded; others skip it.

J: TRBJ2-3
V: TRBV7-3
D: TRBD2
size: few
CDR3: CANRTSGGEADTQYF
DNA: TGTGCCAACCGGACTAGCGGGGGTGAGGCAGATACGCAGTATTTT

J: TRBJ1-1
V: TRBV20-1
D: .
size: once
CDR3: CSARGVQLEAFF
DNA: TGCAGTGCTAGGGGGGTTCAGCTTGAAGCTTTCTTT

J: TRBJ2-1
V: TRBV19
D: TRBD2
size: .
CDR3: CASSIASGRGGNEQFF
DNA: TGTGCCAGTAGTATTGCTAGCGGGAGAGGTGGGAATGAGCAGTTCTTC

J: TRBJ1-2
V: TRBV11-2
D: .
size: .
CDR3: CASSLGVGVSTF
DNA: TGTGCCAGCAGCTTAGGGGTAGGGGTATCGACCTTC

J: TRBJ2-6
V: TRBV7-9
D: .
size: many
CDR3: CASSLPRGAGANVLTF
DNA: TGTGCCAGCAGCTTACCCAGGGGGGCTGGGGCCAACGTCCTGACTTTC

J: TRBJ1-2
V: TRBV7-9
D: .
size: .
CDR3: CASIPLPGEGYGYTF
DNA: TGTGCCAGCATTCCCCTCCCGGGGGAGGGTTATGGCTACACCTTC

J: TRBJ1-5
V: TRBV12-3/TRBV12-4
D: .
size: .
CDR3: CASSLQGSSNQPQHF
DNA: TGTGCCAGCAGTCTACAGGGATCGAGCAATCAGCCCCAGCATTTT

J: TRBJ1-1
V: TRBV19
D: TRBD1
size: few
CDR3: CASNLRDRVKNTEAFF
DNA: TGTGCCAGTAACCTCCGGGACAGGGTAAAGAACACTGAAGCTTTCTTT

J: TRBJ2-5
V: TRBV4-1
D: .
size: .
CDR3: CASSQVVGIETQYF
DNA: TGCGCCAGCAGCCAAGTGGTAGGGATAGAGACCCAGTACTTC

J: TRBJ1-3
V: TRBV15
D: .
size: .
CDR3: CATSRGSGGSGGNTIYF
DNA: TGTGCCACCAGCAGGGGATCCGGAGGTTCAGGTGGAAACACCATATATTTT

J: TRBJ2-5
V: TRBV14
D: .
size: .
CDR3: CASSTAKWQTQYF
DNA: TGTGCCAGCAGCACCGCCAAGTGGCAGACCCAGTACTTC

J: TRBJ1-1
V: TRBV6-2/TRBV6-3
D: .
size: .
CDR3: CASSYSSGQNTEAFF
DNA: TGTGCCAGCAGTTACTCGTCGGGACAGAACACTGAAGCTTTCTTT

J: TRBJ2-5
V: TRBV7-8
D: .
size: .
CDR3: CASSQPGLETQYF
DNA: TGTGCCAGCAGCCAACCGGGGTTAGAGACCCAGTACTTC

J: TRBJ1-1
V: TRBV5-1
D: .
size: .
CDR3: CASSPNGGTEAFF
DNA: TGCGCCAGCAGCCCAAATGGGGGCACTGAAGCTTTCTTT

J: TRBJ1-3
V: TRBV5-6
D: .
size: once
CDR3: CASSFMFSGNTIYF
DNA: TGTGCCAGCAGCTTCATGTTCTCTGGAAACACCATATATTTT

J: TRBJ1-2
V: TRBV5-6
D: .
size: .
CDR3: CASSFGSSPIAGDYGYTF
DNA: TGTGCCAGCAGCTTCGGCAGCAGTCCAATCGCGGGTGACTATGGCTACACCTTC

J: TRBJ2-6
V: TRBV27
D: TRBD1
size: few
CDR3: CASSSDRAGANVLTF
DNA: TGTGCCAGCAGTTCCGACAGGGCTGGGGCCAACGTCCTGACTTTC

J: TRBJ1-1
V: TRBV9
D: .
size: .
CDR3: CASSPRAQNTEAFF
DNA: TGTGCCAGCAGCCCCAGGGCCCAGAACACTGAAGCTTTCTTT

J: TRBJ2-7
V: TRBV6-1
D: .
size: few
CDR3: CASRDIVNYEQYF
DNA: TGTGCCAGCAGGGACATAGTCAACTACGAGCAGTACTTC

J: TRBJ1-3
V: TRBV7-8
D: .
size: many
CDR3: CASSLAGGSGNTIYF
DNA: TGTGCCAGCAGCTTAGCTGGGGGTTCTGGAAACACCATATATTTT

J: TRBJ2-1
V: TRBV6-5
D: .
size: few
CDR3: CASSRGFSYNEQFF
DNA: TGTGCCAGCAGTAGGGGATTTTCCTACAATGAGCAGTTCTTC

J: TRBJ2-2
V: TRBV5-1
D: .
size: .
CDR3: CATRVTGELFF
DNA: TGCGCCACGCGGGTCACCGGGGAGCTGTTTTTT

J: TRBJ1-1
V: TRBV7-9
D: .
size: .
CDR3: CASSPEGGSEAFF
DNA: TGTGCCAGCAGCCCCGAAGGGGGAAGTGAAGCTTTCTTT

J: TRBJ2-5
V: TRBV30
D: .
size: few
CDR3: CAWSVYPETQYF
DNA: TGTGCCTGGAGTGTTTATCCCGAGACCCAGTACTTC

J: TRBJ1-5
V: TRBV19
D: .
size: .
CDR3: CASSTRGMGPQHF
DNA: TGTGCCAGTAGCACTCGGGGGATGGGGCCCCAGCATTTT

J: TRBJ2-7
V: TRBV4-1
D: TRBD1
size: .
CDR3: CASSQTQPGTGGGHYEQYF
DNA: TGCGCCAGCAGCCAAACCCAGCCCGGGACAGGGGGCGGACACTACGAGCAGTACTTC

J: TRBJ2-7
V: TRBV5-1
D: .
size: .
CDR3: CASSLENRAYEQYF
DNA: TGCGCCAGCAGCTTGGAGAACAGGGCGTACGAGCAGTACTTC

J: TRBJ2-5
V: TRBV24-1
D: .
size: few
CDR3: CATSDTGLEETQYF
DNA: TGTGCCACCAGTGATACAGGGTTGGAAGAGACCCAGTACTTC

J: TRBJ2-1
V: TRBV11-2
D: TRBD2
size: .
CDR3: CASSPVAGGGNEQFF
DNA: TGTGCCAGCAGCCCCGTCGCGGGGGGGGGAAATGAGCAGTTCTTC

J: TRBJ2-1
V: TRBV7-2
D: .
size: .
CDR3: CASSPAGRAYFISYNEQFF
DNA: TGTGCCAGCTCTCCAGCGGGCAGGGCGTATTTTATCTCCTACAATGAGCAGTTCTTC

J: TRBJ2-1
V: TRBV11-2
D: .
size: .
CDR3: CASSLPGLHNEQFF
DNA: TGTGCCAGCAGCTTGCCGGGATTACACAATGAGCAGTTCTTC

J: TRBJ2-1
V: TRBV7-9
D: .
size: .
CDR3: CARGTPGVNEQFF
DNA: TGTGCCAGAGGGACGCCGGGCGTCAATGAGCAGTTCTTC

J: TRBJ2-3
V: TRBV5-1
D: TRBD2
size: few
CDR3: CASSGPGRGTDTQYF
DNA: TGCGCCAGCAGCGGACCAGGGAGGGGCACAGATACGCAGTATTTT

J: TRBJ2-5
V: TRBV12-3/TRBV12-4
D: TRBD2
size: .
CDR3: CASSSATSADLSQYF
DNA: TGTGCCAGCAGTTCCGCCACTAGCGCCGACTTGTCCCAGTACTTC

J: TRBJ2-3
V: TRBV20-1
D: TRBD2
size: .
CDR3: CSATRTSGALDTQYF
DNA: TGCAGTGCTACCCGGACTAGCGGGGCGCTAGATACGCAGTATTTT

J: TRBJ2-7
V: TRBV7-2
D: .
size: many
CDR3: CAIIQGPYEQYF
DNA: TGTGCCATCATTCAGGGGCCCTACGAGCAGTACTTC

J: TRBJ2-7
V: TRBV10-3
D: .
size: few
CDR3: CAISEGFPYEQYF
DNA: TGTGCCATCAGTGAGGGGTTCCCCTACGAGCAGTACTTC

J: TRBJ2-2
V: TRBV4-3
D: .
size: .
CDR3: CASSPPGARVGELFF
DNA: TGCGCCAGCAGCCCCCCCGGGGCACGAGTCGGGGAGCTGTTTTTT

J: TRBJ2-3
V: TRBV7-9
D: .
size: many
CDR3: CASSLATDTQYF
DNA: TGTGCCAGCAGCTTAGCAACAGATACGCAGTATTTT

J: TRBJ2-3
V: TRBV12-3/TRBV12-4
D: .
size: few
CDR3: CASSFLSSPDTQYF
DNA: TGTGCCAGCAGTTTCTTAAGTTCCCCAGATACGCAGTATTTT

J: TRBJ2-3
V: TRBV11-2
D: TRBD2
size: few
CDR3: CASSLGLAATDTQYF
DNA: TGTGCCAGCAGCTTAGGACTAGCGGCCACAGATACGCAGTATTTT

J: TRBJ1-1
V: TRBV5-1
D: TRBD1
size: .
CDR3: CASSLGQGGIEAFF
DNA: TGCGCCAGCAGCTTGGGACAGGGGGGGATAGAAGCTTTCTTT

J: TRBJ1-5
V: TRBV27
D: .
size: .
CDR3: CASSLSVNQPQHF
DNA: TGTGCCAGCAGTTTATCGGTCAATCAGCCCCAGCATTTT

J: TRBJ2-1
V: TRBV24-1
D: TRBD2
size: .
CDR3: CATSDPRVREVYNEQFF
DNA: TGTGCCACCAGTGATCCCCGGGTGCGGGAGGTTTACAATGAGCAGTTCTTC

J: TRBJ1-1
V: TRBV5-1
D: .
size: .
CDR3: CASSLVRYTEAFF
DNA: TGCGCCAGCAGCTTGGTTCGTTACACTGAAGCTTTCTTT

J: TRBJ1-5
V: TRBV2
D: TRBD1
size: few
CDR3: CASSPLDRGSNQPQHF
DNA: TGTGCCAGCAGTCCGCTGGACAGGGGTAGCAATCAGCCCCAGCATTTT